These 22 T cell receptor beta chains were all obtained from the same sample, sequenced in a study of CD8 T cells in ankylosing spondylitis. Using its own MiXCR run on the 5' RACE reads, TCRdb lists one record per CDR3 protein. The sample lists about 300,000 distinct CDR3 sequences, about 9.9% seen once, with roughly 9.1% in the top ten. Sequenced material: blood, either unsorted or a sorted T cell fraction (not recorded which). The receptors were gathered from a female donor with ankylosing spondylitis or in good health (not recorded which).

This clonotype was found many times. V is TRBV12-3 or TRBV12-4 and J is TRBJ2-2; 8 positions agree with TRBD2. With V trimmed by 6 bases and J by 0 bases, 12 bases remained unmatched. This CDR3 is 18 amino acids long. CDR3 region: CASSPTGGLLSNTGELFF. Here the CDR3 DNA reads TGTGCCAGCAGCCCAACGGGAGGGCTTCTTTCGAACACCGGGGAGCTGTTTTTT.

This clonotype was found many times. The rearrangement uses TRBV27 and TRBJ1-6; D is unresolved. Germline V CDR1 and CDR2: MNHEY, SMNVEV (reference sequence). Trimming stripped 3 bases from V and 1 base from J, with 7 bases between. The CDR3 covers 15 residues. The CDR3 DNA reads TGTGCCAGCAGTTTGTCGGGATCCTATAATTCACCCCTCCACTTT. Translation gives CASSLSGSYNSPLHF.

The sample holds many counts of this clonotype. The genes are TRBV20-1 and TRBJ2-3; D is undetermined. This CDR3 contains 14 residues. Germline CDR1 is DFQATT and CDR2 is SNEGSKA (reference sequence). Deletions cut 1 base from V and 6 bases from J, with 14 bases between. The CDR3 here is CSARVPRESDTQYF. The DNA for the CDR3 is TGCAGTGCTAGAGTCCCCCGTGAGTCGGATACGCAGTATTTT.

In its sample, this clonotype was seen a few times. A read error may produce the germline difference seen at one junction end. This rearrangement joins TRBV28 to TRBJ2-1; D possibly corresponds to TRBD2 (6 bases). CDR3 length equals 15 residues. Germline CDR1 reads MDHEN; CDR2 reads SYDVKM. The CDR3 region has the DNA TGTGCAAGCAAGTCCGGGGTAGCGGTCTACAATGAGCAGTTCTTC. It codes for CASKSGVAVYNEQFF.

This clonotype was seen more than once but under ten times. The rearrangement uses TRBV5-1 and TRBJ2-1, with TRBD1 matching over 10 bases. V was pared by 4 bases and J by 7 bases, with 8 bases of the junction left unmatched. The CDR3 has 15 residues. Germline V lookup: CDR1 SGHRS, CDR2 YFSETQ. This CDR3 reads CASSRGQGLRNEQFF. The CDR3 bases are TGCGCCAGCAGCCGGGGACAGGGGTTAAGGAATGAGCAGTTCTTC.

This clonotype was detected only a few times. V usage is TRBV20-1 and J usage is TRBJ2-1; perhaps TRBD2 as D (5 bases). Trimming removed 4 bases from V and 4 bases from J, with 11 bases in between. Germline V gene lookup returns CDR1 DFQATT and CDR2 SNEGSKA (reference sequence). This CDR3 has 13 residues. The CDR3 nucleotides read TGCAGTGCTACGGAGGACGGATACAATGAGCAGTTCTTC. This encodes CSATEDGYNEQFF.

The chain joins TRBV20-1 to TRBJ2-1, with D perhaps matching TRBD2 (6 bases). The CDR3 spans 14 residues. Trimming shortened V by 5 bases and J by 6 bases, and 17 bases separated the two germline ends. CDR1 and CDR2 (germline): DFQATT, SNEGSKA (reference sequence). CDR3 region: CSAAGTVTFNEQFF. The CDR3 DNA sequence: TGCAGTGCTGCCGGGACTGTGACTTTCAATGAGCAGTTCTTC.

Many counts were recorded for this clonotype. V usage is TRBV7-2 and J usage is TRBJ1-2; 8 nucleotides line up with TRBD1. The CDR3 is 15 residues long. The germline CDR1 and CDR2 sequences are SGHTA and FQGNSA. Trimming took 1 base from V and 7 from J; bases not matched to a gene: 8. CDR3 DNA sequence: TGTGCCAGCAGCTTAGATCTGACAGGGGAGGGTGGCTACACCTTC. Encoded protein: CASSLDLTGEGGYTF.

There are many counts of this clonotype. The rearrangement links TRBV12-3 or TRBV12-4 to TRBJ2-7, with TRBD2 identical over 13 bases. This CDR3 region has 17 residues. V was pared by 1 base and J by 5 bases, with 8 bases of the junction left unmatched. The CDR3 bases are TGTGCCAGCAGTTTAGTATCACTAGCGGGAGGGCCCCACGAGCAGTACTTC. This codes for CASSLVSLAGGPHEQYF.

The chain carries TRBV5-1 and TRBJ2-3, with D unresolved. Germline assignment: CDR1 SGHRS and CDR2 YFSETQ. V was trimmed by 5 bases and J by 4 bases, leaving 11 bases between them. The CDR3 contains 13 residues. The chain's CDR3 is CASSSVRADTQYF. CDR3 DNA sequence: TGCGCCAGCAGTTCAGTAAGGGCAGATACGCAGTATTTT.

The chain links TRBV11-2 to TRBJ2-5, with a weak D call TRBD2 (6 bases). Germline values: CDR1 SGHAT, CDR2 FQNNGV. The CDR3 runs 13 residues. Trimming took 6 bases from V and 5 from J, leaving 13 bases between them. The CDR3 bases are TGTGCCAGCAGAGGGGAGGCTCGGGAGACCCAGTACTTC. Protein product: CASRGEARETQYF.

This clonotype has only a few counts. The chain couples TRBV11-2 to TRBJ2-5, with D maybe TRBD2 (6 bases). CDR3 size: 15 residues. Germline V gene data show CDR1 as SGHAT and CDR2 as FQNNGV. The ends were cut back, 1 base at V and 5 bases at J, with 14 bases in the middle. The CDR3 DNA reads as TGTGCCAGCAGCTTAGCGGGAGATAGGAGTGAGACCCAGTACTTC. The encoded protein is CASSLAGDRSETQYF.

The sample holds many counts of this clonotype. The gene calls are TRBV28 and TRBJ1-5; no clear D gene. This CDR3 has 14 amino acids. Per germline, CDR1 MDHEN and CDR2 SYDVKM. Trimming removed 1 base at V and 3 bases at J, with 7 bases between. Here the CDR3 reads CASSLSIPNQPQHF. As DNA, the CDR3 is TGTGCCAGCAGTTTATCTATTCCCAATCAGCCCCAGCATTTT.

V usage is TRBV2 and J usage is TRBJ1-1; a weak D match, TRBD1 (5 bases). Trimming took off 4 bases at V and 5 bases at J, with 11 bases between the two ends. There are 13 residues in the CDR3. Germline assignment: CDR1 SNHLY and CDR2 FYNNEI. The CDR3 here is CASSVWSGTEAFF. The CDR3 nucleotides read TGTGCCAGCAGTGTTTGGTCAGGGACTGAAGCTTTCTTT.

In this sample, this clonotype turned up many times. This rearrangement joins TRBV12-3 or TRBV12-4 to TRBJ1-2, with a weak D call TRBD1 (6 bases). Between the trimmed V and J ends, which lost 10 bases and 3 bases, there was a span of 12 bases. This CDR3 is 12 amino acids long. The CDR3, as DNA: TGTGCCACCCCCCGGACAGACTATGGCTACACCTTC. Protein product: CATPRTDYGYTF.

This clonotype was counted many times. J is TRBJ2-7 and V is TRBV5-6; 10 bases line up with TRBD1. Germline V gene data show CDR1 as SGHDT and CDR2 as YYEEEE. V shed 4 bases, J shed 6 bases, and the junction held 4 bases outside the gene matches. The CDR3 extends over 13 amino acids. For the CDR3, the DNA is TGTGCCAGCAGCCCGGGACAGGGGTTCGAGCAGTACTTC. Translated, it gives CASSPGQGFEQYF.

The sample holds many counts of this clonotype. This sequence joins TRBV5-1 and TRBJ2-7; 7 positions match TRBD1. CDR1 SGHRS and CDR2 YFSETQ come from the germline V gene. V shed 5 bases, J shed 6 bases, and the junction held 11 bases outside the gene matches. The CDR3 extends over 14 amino acids. The CDR3 region is CASRFRPGTVEQYF. In DNA, the CDR3 is TGCGCCAGCAGGTTCAGACCAGGGACAGTCGAGCAGTACTTC. Complete variable domain (other parts from reference TRBV5-1 and TRBJ2-7): KAGVTQTPRYLIKTRGQQVTLSCSPISGHRSVSWYQQTPGQGLQFLFEYFSETQRNKGNFPGRFSGRQFSNSRSEMNVSTLELGDSALYLCASRFRPGTVEQYFGPGTRLTVT.

The sample holds many counts of this clonotype. The chain recombines TRBV3-1 with TRBJ2-1, with TRBD1 as a possible D gene (5 bases). V was pared by 1 base and J by 2 bases, with 15 bases between. The CDR3 is made up of 17 amino acids. The germline V gene has CDR1 LGHDT and CDR2 YNNKEL (reference sequence). Here the CDR3 DNA reads TGTGCCAGCAGCCAAGTTAAGGGGCAGTTCCCCTACAATGAGCAGTTCTTC. It is translated as CASSQVKGQFPYNEQFF.

Note on this clonotype: No conserved phenylalanine or tryptophan is present at the end of the CDR3, so a read error is the likely explanation. The chain is built from TRBV10-3 and TRBJ2-1; the match to TRBD2 covers 8 bases. With V trimmed by 7 bases and J by 0 bases, 5 bases remained unmatched. The CDR3 totals 15 residues. The germline gives CDR1 ENHRY, CDR2 SYGVKD. This CDR3 is CAIKAGVSSYNEQFS. The CDR3 DNA follows: TGTGCCATCAAAGCGGGAGTCAGCTCCTACAATGAGCAGTTCTCC.

This clonotype has just a few counts. The J gene is TRBJ2-3, the V gene TRBV5-1; the match to TRBD1 covers 9 bases. J was trimmed by 3 bases and V by 4 bases; bases with no gene match: 3. CDR3 length equals 14 residues. Germline CDR1 and CDR2: SGHRS and YFSETQ. Written as DNA, the CDR3 is TGCGCCAGCAGCACCGGGACAGGGACAGATACGCAGTATTTT. Protein: CASSTGTGTDTQYF.

The chain is built from TRBV7-2 and TRBJ2-1, with a tentative D call TRBD2 (7 bases). This CDR3 is built from 16 residues. V lost 5 bases, J lost 6 bases, and 20 bases lay in between. Germline V gives CDR1 SGHTA, CDR2 FQGNSA. CDR3 in DNA: TGTGCCAGCAGCCAACCCTGGGGGGGGCCCTCCAATGAGCAGTTCTTC. Its translation is CASSQPWGGPSNEQFF.

This clonotype was counted many times. This rearrangement joins TRBV3-1 to TRBJ1-2; TRBD1 aligns across 7 bases. Germline trimming cut 3 bases from V and 4 bases from J; bases unmatched to any gene: 5. This CDR3 comprises 14 residues. The germline V gene has CDR1 LGHDT and CDR2 YNNKEL (reference sequence). CDR3 nucleotide sequence: TGTGCCAGCAGCCACCTGGGACAGAGCTATGGCTACACCTTC. Its protein product is CASSHLGQSYGYTF.